Included here is one T cell receptor (beta chain) sequence, with context. A junction end diverges from the germline sequence, so it may reflect a read error. The sample originates from a study of T cells in women clearing cervical HPV infection. Only in-frame clones appear in the TCRdb table, and some are missing; sequencing was by immunoSEQ multiplex PCR. This repertoire includes tens of thousands of clones. This TCR derives from a woman aged 18 to 75 with a cervical HPV16 infection that either progressed to CIN3+ or cleared (not recorded which). What was sequenced was blood buffy coat.

The part of the CDR3 DNA that was read is TGTGCCAGCAACCCCATGGGTAGAATGAACAGTGAA. Protein product: CASNPMGRMNSE. The whole CDR3 protein is CASNPMGRMNSEAFF. The V gene is TRBV7-2, the J gene TRBJ1-1; D is uncertain. The CDR3 goes on 3 residues after the read ends, and that part is filled in from the germline J gene. Germline assignment: CDR1 SGHTA and CDR2 FQGNSA. The CDR3 is made up of 15 amino acids.